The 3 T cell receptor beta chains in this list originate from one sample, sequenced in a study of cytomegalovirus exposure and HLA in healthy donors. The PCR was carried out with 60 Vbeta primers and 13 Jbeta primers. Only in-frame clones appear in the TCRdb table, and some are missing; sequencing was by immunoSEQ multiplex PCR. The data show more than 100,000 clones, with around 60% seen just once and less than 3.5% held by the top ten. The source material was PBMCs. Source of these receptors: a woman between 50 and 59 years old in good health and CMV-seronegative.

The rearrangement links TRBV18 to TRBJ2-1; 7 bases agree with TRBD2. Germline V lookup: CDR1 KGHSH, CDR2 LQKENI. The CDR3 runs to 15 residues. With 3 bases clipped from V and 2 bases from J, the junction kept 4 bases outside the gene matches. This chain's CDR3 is CASSPPGGTYNEQFF. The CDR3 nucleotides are TGTGCCAGCTCACCTCCCGGGGGGACCTACAATGAGCAGTTCTTC.

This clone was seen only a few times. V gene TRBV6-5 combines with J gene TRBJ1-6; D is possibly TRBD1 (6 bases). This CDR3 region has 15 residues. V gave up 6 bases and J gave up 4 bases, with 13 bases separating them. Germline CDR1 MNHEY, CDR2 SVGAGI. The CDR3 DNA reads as TGTGCCAGCAGCCCGACAGGAGAGTATAATTCACCCCTCCACTTT. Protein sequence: CASSPTGEYNSPLHF.

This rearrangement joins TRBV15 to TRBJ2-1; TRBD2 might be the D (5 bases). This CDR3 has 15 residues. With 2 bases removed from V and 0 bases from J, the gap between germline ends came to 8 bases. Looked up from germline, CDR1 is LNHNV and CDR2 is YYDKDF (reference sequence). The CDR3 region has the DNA TGTGCCACCAGCAGATCGGGGAACTCCTACAATGAGCAGTTCTTC. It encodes CATSRSGNSYNEQFF.